A selection of T cell receptor beta chains follows, all from one sample in a study of blood T cell repertoires in COVID-19. TCRdb's copy holds only in-frame clones and misses some; the assay was immunoSEQ multiplex PCR. The sample has roughly 300,000 clones; around 90% are singletons. Sequencing was carried out using PBMCs or T cells enriched from blood (not recorded which). The receptors shown here come from a woman in her thirties who had recovered from COVID-19. Each CDR3 is given with its conserved first and last residue. The D gene is left open where the match is weak. Clone sizes are given selectively: once, few, many, or a class where the clone is expanded.

>TRBJ2-1|TRBV27|-|TRBD1
CASRIDRDAYNEQFF
TGTGCCAGCAGAATTGACAGGGATGCCTACAATGAGCAGTTCTTC
>TRBJ2-2|TRBV4-1|-|TRBD1
CASSWRTGGAGELFF
TGCGCCAGCAGCTGGCGGACAGGGGGGGCCGGGGAGCTGTTTTTT
>TRBJ1-1|TRBV5-1|few|-
CASSFQYPNTEAFF
TGCGCCAGCAGCTTTCAGTACCCCAACACTGAAGCTTTCTTT
>TRBJ2-7|TRBV5-4|once|TRBD2
CASSPSTSGGFYEQYF
TGTGCCAGCAGCCCCAGCACGAGCGGGGGGTTCTACGAGCAGTACTTC
>TRBJ2-5|TRBV11-2|-|TRBD2
CASSSGAGGETQYF
TGTGCCAGCAGCTCGGGAGCGGGGGGAGAGACCCAGTACTTC
>TRBJ2-2|TRBV4-3|few|-
CASSQEPTALTGELFF
TGCGCCAGCAGCCAAGAGCCGACAGCTTTGACCGGGGAGCTGTTTTTT
>TRBJ2-3|TRBV2|-|TRBD2
CASSEDGGAPDTQYF
TGTGCCAGCAGTGAGGACGGGGGGGCCCCAGATACGCAGTATTTT
>TRBJ1-2|TRBV28|-|-
CASSPDGRAHGYTF
TGTGCCAGCAGTCCCGACGGCAGGGCCCATGGCTACACCTTC
>TRBJ1-3|TRBV7-9|-|TRBD1
CASSPGGSGNTIYF
TGTGCCAGCAGCCCAGGGGGCTCTGGAAACACCATATATTTT
>TRBJ2-1|TRBV19|-|-
CASSLRTTYNEQFF
TGTGCCAGTAGTCTCCGGACTACCTACAATGAGCAGTTCTTC
>TRBJ1-3|TRBV2|-|-
CASSEALPGSSGNTIYF
TGTGCCAGCAGTGAAGCGCTTCCCGGGAGCTCTGGAAACACCATATATTTT
>TRBJ1-1|TRBV30|-|TRBD1
CASRQGARGAFF
TGTGCCAGCAGACAGGGGGCGCGTGGGGCTTTCTTT
>TRBJ1-1|TRBV2|-|-
CASATANTEAFF
TGTGCCTCCGCAACAGCGAACACTGAAGCTTTCTTT
>TRBJ1-2|TRBV30|once|-
CAWAPGQSYGYTF
TGTGCCTGGGCACCGGGACAAAGCTATGGCTACACCTTC
>TRBJ2-2|TRBV7-8|once|-
CASTPAGELFF
TGTGCCAGCACACCGGCCGGGGAGCTGTTTTTT
>TRBJ2-5|TRBV28|-|TRBD2
CASSGTSIFQETQYF
TGTGCCAGCAGTGGGACTAGCATCTTCCAAGAGACCCAGTACTTC
>TRBJ2-1|TRBV6-2/TRBV6-3|-|-
CASSKTRSEQFF
TGTGCCAGCAGTAAGACTCGCAGTGAGCAGTTCTTC
>TRBJ2-3|TRBV2|-|-
CASSPGGTLGDTQYF
TGTGCCAGCAGTCCTGGGGGCACGCTAGGAGATACGCAGTATTTT
>TRBJ2-5|TRBV13|-|-
CASSSLAGAGQETQYF
TGTGCCAGCAGCTCCCTGGCGGGGGCAGGGCAAGAGACCCAGTACTTC
>TRBJ1-5|TRBV6-5|once|TRBD1
CASRGQGDQPQHF
TGTGCCAGCAGAGGACAGGGCGATCAGCCCCAGCATTTT
>TRBJ1-3|TRBV9|-|-
CASSVGRTGSSGNTIYF
TGTGCCAGCAGCGTAGGCCGTACGGGAAGCTCTGGAAACACCATATATTTT
>TRBJ2-7|TRBV2|-|TRBD2
CASSDGRDYEYEQYF
TGTGCCAGCAGTGATGGCAGGGACTATGAATACGAGCAGTACTTC
>TRBJ1-2|TRBV28|once|-
CASSLPLTGTGGYTF
TGTGCCAGCAGTCTCCCCCTAACAGGGACGGGAGGCTACACCTTC
>TRBJ2-7|TRBV4-2|-|TRBD2
CASSQDLRGNSYEQYF
TGTGCCAGCAGCCAAGATCTGCGGGGGAACTCCTACGAGCAGTACTTC
>TRBJ2-7|TRBV11-2|-|-
CASSAIQGYEQYF
TGTGCCAGCAGCGCAATTCAGGGTTACGAGCAGTACTTC
>TRBJ1-2|TRBV18|-|-
CASSPSTDYGYTF
TGTGCCAGCTCACCCTCGACAGACTATGGCTACACCTTC
>TRBJ2-5|TRBV3-1/TRBV3-2|-|TRBD1
CASSPGTGTGQGTQYF
TGTGCCAGCAGCCCCGGCACCGGGACAGGGCAGGGGACCCAGTACTTC
>TRBJ1-1|TRBV28|-|TRBD1
CASSPDRDPPEAFF
TGTGCCAGCAGCCCCGACAGGGACCCTCCTGAAGCTTTCTTT
>TRBJ2-3|TRBV7-3|-|-
CASSQESLAGNKDTQYF
TGTGCCAGCAGCCAAGAGTCTTTGGCGGGGAACAAAGATACGCAGTATTTT
>TRBJ1-5|TRBV7-2|-|-
CASSLVPGGDQPQHF
TGTGCCAGCAGCTTAGTCCCGGGAGGGGATCAGCCCCAGCATTTT
>TRBJ2-1|TRBV7-2|-|TRBD2
CASSFASGGRNEQFF
TGTGCCAGCAGCTTCGCTAGCGGAGGGAGGAATGAGCAGTTCTTC
>TRBJ1-2|TRBV10-3|-|TRBD1
CAISESRGQRSYGYTF
TGTGCCATCAGTGAGTCTAGGGGACAGAGAAGCTATGGCTACACCTTC
>TRBJ1-6|TRBV30|-|-
CAWSVQLTSTKNSPLHF
TGTGCCTGGAGTGTACAGTTAACCTCGACGAAGAATTCACCCCTCCACTTT
>TRBJ2-7|TRBV18|-|-
CASSPRNPYEQYF
TGTGCCAGCTCACCGAGGAATCCCTACGAGCAGTACTTC
>TRBJ2-1|TRBV5-1|once|-
CASSIRSAEGEQFF
TGCGCCAGCAGCATACGATCGGCGGAAGGAGAGCAGTTCTTC
>TRBJ2-5|TRBV10-2|-|TRBD2
CASSLLAGGFLVGETQYF
TGCGCCAGCAGTTTACTAGCGGGAGGTTTCTTGGTAGGAGAGACCCAGTACTTC
>TRBJ2-5|TRBV9|-|-
CASSRGLETQYF
TGTGCCAGCAGCAGGGGTTTGGAGACCCAGTACTTC
>TRBJ2-5|TRBV5-5|-|-
CASSSGSQETQYF
TGTGCCAGCAGCTCGGGTTCCCAAGAGACCCAGTACTTC
>TRBJ2-7|TRBV5-4|-|TRBD1
CASSLPGGDTYEQYF
TGTGCCAGCAGCTTGCCAGGGGGCGATACCTACGAGCAGTACTTC
>TRBJ1-1|TRBV19|-|TRBD1
CASRTGQVNTEAFF
TGTGCCAGTAGGACGGGACAGGTGAACACTGAAGCTTTCTTT
>TRBJ1-2|TRBV14|once|-
CASSLKYNNYGYTF
TGTGCCAGCAGCCTCAAGTACAATAACTATGGCTACACCTTC
>TRBJ1-5|TRBV9|-|-
CASSETGKRIQPQHF
TGTGCCAGCAGCGAAACAGGGAAGAGAATCCAGCCCCAGCATTTT
>TRBJ2-3|TRBV9|-|TRBD2
CASGQTSGDTDTQYF
TGTGCCAGCGGCCAAACTAGCGGGGACACAGATACGCAGTATTTT
>TRBJ1-3|TRBV6-1|-|-
CASRELGQGVKNTIYF
TGTGCCAGCAGGGAATTAGGGCAGGGCGTCAAAAACACCATATATTTT
>TRBJ1-2|TRBV7-2|-|-
CASSPQGGDYGYTF
TGTGCCAGCAGCCCACAGGGAGGGGACTATGGCTACACCTTC
>TRBJ2-3|TRBV5-1|-|TRBD2
CASSFSGGGVDTQYF
TGCGCCAGCAGCTTTAGCGGGGGAGGGGTAGATACGCAGTATTTT
>TRBJ2-5|TRBV7-8|-|-
CASSFRGGEETQYF
TGTGCCAGCAGCTTCAGGGGTGGGGAAGAGACCCAGTACTTC
>TRBJ2-3|TRBV7-2|-|-
CASSTRDMSADTQYF
TGTGCCAGCAGCACCCGGGACATGTCGGCAGATACGCAGTATTTT
>TRBJ1-4|TRBV28|-|-
CASSLGQSNEKLFF
TGTGCCAGCAGTCTGGGGCAGTCAAATGAAAAACTGTTTTTT
>TRBJ2-3|TRBV24-1|-|TRBD2
CATSDSAGEKDTQYF
TGTGCCACCAGTGACTCAGCGGGAGAGAAAGATACGCAGTATTTT